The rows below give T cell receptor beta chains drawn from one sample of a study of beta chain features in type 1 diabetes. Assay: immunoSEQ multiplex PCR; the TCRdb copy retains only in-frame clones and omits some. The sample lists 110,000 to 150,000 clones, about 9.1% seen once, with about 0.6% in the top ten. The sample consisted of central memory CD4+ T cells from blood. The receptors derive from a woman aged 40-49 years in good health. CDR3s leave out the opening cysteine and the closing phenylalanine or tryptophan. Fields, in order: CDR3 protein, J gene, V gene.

CDR3aa: ASSPQRSNEKLF; j_gene: TRBJ1-4; v_gene: TRBV18
CDR3aa: ASSPRTLADYEQY; j_gene: TRBJ2-7; v_gene: TRBV7-2
CDR3aa: ASSDRSGGNYGYT; j_gene: TRBJ1-2; v_gene: TRBV5-1
CDR3aa: ASRTQGVNGYT; j_gene: TRBJ1-2; v_gene: TRBV6-6
CDR3aa: ASSLAGGQQETQY; j_gene: TRBJ2-5; v_gene: TRBV6-6
CDR3aa: SPRGPYNEQF; j_gene: TRBJ2-1; v_gene: TRBV29-1
CDR3aa: ASSETGLVGYT; j_gene: TRBJ1-2; v_gene: TRBV25-1
CDR3aa: ASSLGGTTYNEQF; j_gene: TRBJ2-1; v_gene: TRBV5-6
CDR3aa: ASSPRGGDQETQY; j_gene: TRBJ2-5; v_gene: TRBV18
CDR3aa: ASRFSGVDTQY; j_gene: TRBJ2-3; v_gene: TRBV7-2
CDR3aa: ASSELQQGAGELF; j_gene: TRBJ2-2; v_gene: TRBV25-1
CDR3aa: ASNPGQHTDTQY; j_gene: TRBJ2-3; v_gene: TRBV5-1
CDR3aa: ASSVGGTNTGELF; j_gene: TRBJ2-2; v_gene: TRBV9
CDR3aa: ASSLDWNSYEQY; j_gene: TRBJ2-7; v_gene: TRBV7-8
CDR3aa: ASSLQGARSVVRETQY; j_gene: TRBJ2-5; v_gene: TRBV5-1
CDR3aa: ASSIEQEDGYT; j_gene: TRBJ1-2; v_gene: TRBV19
CDR3aa: ASSGMGGNIQY; j_gene: TRBJ2-4; v_gene: TRBV2
CDR3aa: ASSQAGQRIFTDTQY; j_gene: TRBJ2-3; v_gene: TRBV4-1
CDR3aa: ASSYHGGAEQY; j_gene: TRBJ2-7; v_gene: TRBV6-5
CDR3aa: ASSLHPGLSGANVLT; j_gene: TRBJ2-6; v_gene: TRBV7-2
CDR3aa: ASSSGGGYT; j_gene: TRBJ1-2; v_gene: TRBV14
CDR3aa: ASSWDRAETQY; j_gene: TRBJ2-5; v_gene: TRBV5-4
CDR3aa: ASSLDRAHT; j_gene: TRBJ1-2; v_gene: TRBV5-1
CDR3aa: ASSPRDSNSPLH; j_gene: TRBJ1-6; v_gene: TRBV6-6
CDR3aa: ASSSKTVGGTDTQY; j_gene: TRBJ2-3; v_gene: TRBV6-6
CDR3aa: ASSPHQGYNEQF; j_gene: TRBJ2-1; v_gene: TRBV2
CDR3aa: ASSLGLSGSTDTQY; j_gene: TRBJ2-3; v_gene: TRBV5-1
CDR3aa: ASSVTGGTYNEQF; j_gene: TRBJ2-1; v_gene: TRBV9
CDR3aa: ATALSNEQF; j_gene: TRBJ2-1; v_gene: TRBV11-2
CDR3aa: ASSSTGTGANVLT; j_gene: TRBJ2-6; v_gene: TRBV6-5
CDR3aa: ASSLGQERPQH; j_gene: TRBJ1-5; v_gene: TRBV5-6
CDR3aa: ASQGVRAYEQY; j_gene: TRBJ2-7; v_gene: TRBV6-5
CDR3aa: ASGFYVRLYNEQF; j_gene: TRBJ2-1; v_gene: TRBV12-5
CDR3aa: ASTTSGYLDGYT; j_gene: TRBJ1-2; v_gene: TRBV28
CDR3aa: ASSAEETQY; j_gene: TRBJ2-5; v_gene: TRBV5-1
CDR3aa: ASSLDRTDYEQY; j_gene: TRBJ2-7; v_gene: TRBV7-2
CDR3aa: ASSLARGQNSPLH; j_gene: TRBJ1-6; v_gene: TRBV5-6
CDR3aa: ASSLGQGTATNEKLF; j_gene: TRBJ1-4; v_gene: TRBV7-9
CDR3aa: ASSGTGNSLNTGELF; j_gene: TRBJ2-2; v_gene: TRBV7-6
CDR3aa: ASSERGVVSAGELF; j_gene: TRBJ2-2; v_gene: TRBV6-1
CDR3aa: ASSLSQGKNIQY; j_gene: TRBJ2-4; v_gene: TRBV5-1
CDR3aa: ASSGSNYGYT; j_gene: TRBJ1-2; v_gene: TRBV5-1
CDR3aa: ASTGMGNSPLH; j_gene: TRBJ1-6; v_gene: TRBV2
CDR3aa: ASSVKAGTANVAF; j_gene: TRBJ1-1; v_gene: TRBV18
CDR3aa: ASLGVSDTQY; j_gene: TRBJ2-3; v_gene: TRBV7-9
CDR3aa: SVGENINYGYT; j_gene: TRBJ1-2; v_gene: TRBV29-1
CDR3aa: ASSANRGLTYEQY; j_gene: TRBJ2-7; v_gene: TRBV27
CDR3aa: ASSTPGGSLYGYT; j_gene: TRBJ1-2; v_gene: TRBV6-6
CDR3aa: ASSVGGGEETQY; j_gene: TRBJ2-5; v_gene: TRBV4-1
CDR3aa: ASSVAGGTDTQY; j_gene: TRBJ2-3; v_gene: TRBV6-1